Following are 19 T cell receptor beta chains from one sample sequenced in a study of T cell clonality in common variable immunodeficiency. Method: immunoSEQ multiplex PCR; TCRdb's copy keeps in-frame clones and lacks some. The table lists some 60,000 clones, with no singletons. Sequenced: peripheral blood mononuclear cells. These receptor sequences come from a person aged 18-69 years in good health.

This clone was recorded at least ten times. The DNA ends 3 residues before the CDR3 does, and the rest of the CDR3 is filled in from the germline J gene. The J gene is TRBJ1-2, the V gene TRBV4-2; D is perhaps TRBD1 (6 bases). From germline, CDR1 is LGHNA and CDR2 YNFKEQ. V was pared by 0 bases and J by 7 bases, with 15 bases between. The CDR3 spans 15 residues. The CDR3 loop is CASSQDHAGAVGYTF. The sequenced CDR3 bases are TGTGCCAGCAGCCAAGATCACGCGGGGGCGGTTGGC.

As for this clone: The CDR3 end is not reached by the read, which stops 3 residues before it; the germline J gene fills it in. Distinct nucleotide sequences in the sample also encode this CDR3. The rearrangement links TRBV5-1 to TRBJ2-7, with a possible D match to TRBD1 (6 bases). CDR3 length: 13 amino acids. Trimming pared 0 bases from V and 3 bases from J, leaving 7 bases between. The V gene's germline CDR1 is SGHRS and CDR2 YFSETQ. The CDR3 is CASSLVGGYEQYF. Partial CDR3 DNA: TGCGCCAGCAGCTTGGTAGGGGGCTACGAG.

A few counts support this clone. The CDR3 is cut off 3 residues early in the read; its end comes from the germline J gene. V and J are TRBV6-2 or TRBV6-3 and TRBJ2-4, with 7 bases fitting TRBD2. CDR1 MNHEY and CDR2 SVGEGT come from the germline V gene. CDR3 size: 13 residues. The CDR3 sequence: CASSGREDYGQYF. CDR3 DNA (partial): TGTGCCAGCAGTGGGAGGGAGGACTATGGT.

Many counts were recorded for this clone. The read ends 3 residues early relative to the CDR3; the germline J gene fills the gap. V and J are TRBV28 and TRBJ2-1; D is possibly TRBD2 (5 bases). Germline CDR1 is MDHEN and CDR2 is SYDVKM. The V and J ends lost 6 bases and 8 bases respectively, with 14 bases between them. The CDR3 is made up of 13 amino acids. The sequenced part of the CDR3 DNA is TGTGCCAGCAGGCTAGCTATGAGTTATGAG. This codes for CASRLAMSYE. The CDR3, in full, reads CASRLAMSYEQFF.

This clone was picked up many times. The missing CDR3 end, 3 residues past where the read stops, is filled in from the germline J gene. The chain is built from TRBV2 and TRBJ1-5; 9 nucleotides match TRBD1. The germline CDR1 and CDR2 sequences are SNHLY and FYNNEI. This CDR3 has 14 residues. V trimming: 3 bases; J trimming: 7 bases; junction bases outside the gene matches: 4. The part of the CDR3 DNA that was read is TGTGCCAGCAGTGAGGAGGGACAGGGACAGCCC. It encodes CASSEEGQGQP. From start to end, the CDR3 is CASSEEGQGQPQHF.

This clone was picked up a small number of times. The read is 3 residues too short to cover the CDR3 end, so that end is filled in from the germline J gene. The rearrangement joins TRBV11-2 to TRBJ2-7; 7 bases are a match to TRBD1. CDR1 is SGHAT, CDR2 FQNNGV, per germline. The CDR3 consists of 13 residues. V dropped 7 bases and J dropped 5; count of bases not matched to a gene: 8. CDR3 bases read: TGTGCCAGCACGGCAGGGGGTGCGGACGAG. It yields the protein CASTAGGADE. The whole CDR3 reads CASTAGGADEQYF.

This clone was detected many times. The CDR3 here is CSASSSAKLQETQYF. CDR3 DNA, as far as it was read: TGCAGTGCTAGTTCCAGCGCGAAGTTACAAGAGACC. This chain uses TRBV20-1 with TRBJ2-5, with D unclear. The missing CDR3 end, 3 residues past where the read stops, is filled in from the germline J gene. The CDR3 has 15 amino acids. Trimming took 3 bases from V and 2 from J, leaving 16 bases between them. CDR1 and CDR2 from the germline V gene are DFQATT and SNEGSKA (reference sequence).

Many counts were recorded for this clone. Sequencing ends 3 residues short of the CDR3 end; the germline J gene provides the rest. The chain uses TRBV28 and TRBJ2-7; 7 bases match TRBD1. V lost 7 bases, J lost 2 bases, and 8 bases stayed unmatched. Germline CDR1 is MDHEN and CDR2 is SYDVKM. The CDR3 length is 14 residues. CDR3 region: CASTSGQATYEQYF. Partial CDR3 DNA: TGTGCCAGCACCTCCGGACAGGCCACCTACGAG.

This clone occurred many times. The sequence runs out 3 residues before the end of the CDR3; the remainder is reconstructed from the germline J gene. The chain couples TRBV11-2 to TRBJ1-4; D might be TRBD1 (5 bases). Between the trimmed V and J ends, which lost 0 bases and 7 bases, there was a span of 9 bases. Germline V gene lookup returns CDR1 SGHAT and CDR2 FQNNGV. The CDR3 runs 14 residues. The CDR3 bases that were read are TGTGCCAGCAGCTTAGACAGGGCGACTGAAAAA. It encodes CASSLDRATEK. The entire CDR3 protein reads CASSLDRATEKLFF.

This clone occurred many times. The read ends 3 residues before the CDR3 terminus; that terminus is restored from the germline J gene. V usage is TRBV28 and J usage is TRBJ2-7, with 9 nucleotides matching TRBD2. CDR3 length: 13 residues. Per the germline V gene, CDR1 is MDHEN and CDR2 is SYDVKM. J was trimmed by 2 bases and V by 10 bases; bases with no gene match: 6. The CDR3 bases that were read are TGTGCCACACTTAGCGGGAGTACCTACGAG. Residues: CATLSGSTYE. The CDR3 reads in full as CATLSGSTYEQYF.

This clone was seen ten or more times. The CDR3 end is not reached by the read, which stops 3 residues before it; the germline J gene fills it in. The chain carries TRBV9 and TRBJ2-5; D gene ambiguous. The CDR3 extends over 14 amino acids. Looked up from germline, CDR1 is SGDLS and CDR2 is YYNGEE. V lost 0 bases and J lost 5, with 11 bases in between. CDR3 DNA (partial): TGTGCCAGCAGCGTAGGGCCAACCGCCGAGACC. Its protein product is CASSVGPTAET. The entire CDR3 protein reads CASSVGPTAETQYF.

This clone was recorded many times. The CDR3 is CASSETGTISEQYF. The sequenced CDR3 bases are TGTGCCAGCAGTGAAACCGGGACTATCTCCGAG. The chain has TRBV6-1 and TRBJ2-7, with 7 bases aligning to TRBD2. The CDR3 end is not reached by the read, which stops 3 residues before it; the germline J gene fills it in. Germline V gene data show CDR1 as MNHNS and CDR2 as SASEGT. The CDR3 contains 14 residues. The junction had 7 bases not matched to a gene; V was cut back by 2 bases and J by 6 bases.

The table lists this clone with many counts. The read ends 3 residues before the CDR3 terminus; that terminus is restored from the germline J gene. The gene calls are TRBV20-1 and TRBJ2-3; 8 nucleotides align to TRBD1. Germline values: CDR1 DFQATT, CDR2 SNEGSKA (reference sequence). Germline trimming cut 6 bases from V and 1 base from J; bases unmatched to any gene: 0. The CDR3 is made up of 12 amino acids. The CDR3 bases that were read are TGCAGTGCGGACAGGGGCACAGATACG. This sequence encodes CSADRGTDT. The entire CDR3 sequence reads CSADRGTDTQYF.

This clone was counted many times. CDR3: CASSQVMGGYEQYF. The CDR3 bases that were read are TGTGCCAGCAGCCAAGTAATGGGGGGGTACGAG. The rearrangement uses TRBV4-2 and TRBJ2-7; the match to TRBD2 covers 7 bases. The read terminates 3 residues before the CDR3 end, so the remaining end is supplied by the germline J gene. The CDR3 is made up of 14 amino acids. CDR1 and CDR2 (germline): LGHNA, YNFKEQ. The J segment lost 4 bases and the V segment lost 1 base, leaving 4 bases of the junction unmatched.

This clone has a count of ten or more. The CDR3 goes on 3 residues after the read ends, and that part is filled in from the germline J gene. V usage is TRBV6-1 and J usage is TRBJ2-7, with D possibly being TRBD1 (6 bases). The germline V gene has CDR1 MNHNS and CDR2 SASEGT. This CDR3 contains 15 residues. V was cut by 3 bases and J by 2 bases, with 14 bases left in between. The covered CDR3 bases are TGTGCCAGCAGTGACCAGGCGACAGGCACCTACGAG. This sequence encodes CASSDQATGTYE. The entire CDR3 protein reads CASSDQATGTYEQYF.

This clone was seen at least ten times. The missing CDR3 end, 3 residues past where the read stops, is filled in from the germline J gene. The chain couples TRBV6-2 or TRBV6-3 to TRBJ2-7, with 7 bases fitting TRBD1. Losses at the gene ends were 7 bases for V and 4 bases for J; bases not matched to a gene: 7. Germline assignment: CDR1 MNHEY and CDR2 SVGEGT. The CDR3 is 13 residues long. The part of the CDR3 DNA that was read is TGTGCCAGCACGACAGGGTCTCCGTACGAG. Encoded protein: CASTTGSPYE. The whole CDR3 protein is CASTTGSPYEQYF.

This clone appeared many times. CDR3 amino acids: CASSFRSAGVETQYF. The covered CDR3 bases are TGTGCCAGCAGCTTCCGCTCAGCGGGAGTGGAGACC. The V call is TRBV7-9, the J call TRBJ2-5, with 8 bases matching TRBD2. The read finishes 3 residues shy of the CDR3 end, and the germline J gene is used to complete it. Looked up from germline, CDR1 is SEHNR and CDR2 is FQNEAQ (reference sequence). Trimming removed 3 bases from V and 5 bases from J; junction bases left unmatched: 8. This CDR3 comprises 15 residues.

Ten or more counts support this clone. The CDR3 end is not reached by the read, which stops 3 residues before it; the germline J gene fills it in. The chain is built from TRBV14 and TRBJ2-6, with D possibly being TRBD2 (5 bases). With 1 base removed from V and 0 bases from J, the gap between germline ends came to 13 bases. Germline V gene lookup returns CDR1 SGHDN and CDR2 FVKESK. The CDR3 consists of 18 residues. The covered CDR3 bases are TGTGCCAGCAGCCAAGGAGCCAAGCGGCGCTCTGGGGCCAACGTC. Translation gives CASSQGAKRRSGANV. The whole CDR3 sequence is CASSQGAKRRSGANVLTF.

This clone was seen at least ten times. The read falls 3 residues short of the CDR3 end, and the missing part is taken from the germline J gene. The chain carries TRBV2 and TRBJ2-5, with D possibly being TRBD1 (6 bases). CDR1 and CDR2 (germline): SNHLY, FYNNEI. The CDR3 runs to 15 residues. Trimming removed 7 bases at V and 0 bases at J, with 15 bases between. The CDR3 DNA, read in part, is TGTGCCAGCACCGCGCCCCGACAGGACCAAGAGACC. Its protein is CASTAPRQDQET. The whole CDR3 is CASTAPRQDQETQYF. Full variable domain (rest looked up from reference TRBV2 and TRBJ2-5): EPEVTQTPSHQVTQMGQEVILRCVPISNHLYFYWYRQILGQKVEFLVSFYNNEISEKSEIFDDQFSVERPDGSNFTLKIRSTKLEDSAMYFCASTAPRQDQETQYFGPGTRLLVL.